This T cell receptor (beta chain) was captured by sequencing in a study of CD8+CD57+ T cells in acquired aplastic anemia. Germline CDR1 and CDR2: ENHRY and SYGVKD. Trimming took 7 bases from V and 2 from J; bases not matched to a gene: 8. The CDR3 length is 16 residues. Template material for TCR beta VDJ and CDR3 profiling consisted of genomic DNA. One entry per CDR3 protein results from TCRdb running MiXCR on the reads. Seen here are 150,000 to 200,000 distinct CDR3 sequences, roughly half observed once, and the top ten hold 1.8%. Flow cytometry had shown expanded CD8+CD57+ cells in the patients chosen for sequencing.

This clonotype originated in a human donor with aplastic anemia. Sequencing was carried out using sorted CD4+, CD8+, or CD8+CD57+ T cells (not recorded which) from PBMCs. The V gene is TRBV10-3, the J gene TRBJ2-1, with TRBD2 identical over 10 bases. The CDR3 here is CAITHWTSGTYNEQFF. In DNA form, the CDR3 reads TGTGCCATCACCCATTGGACTAGCGGAACCTACAATGAGCAGTTCTTC.